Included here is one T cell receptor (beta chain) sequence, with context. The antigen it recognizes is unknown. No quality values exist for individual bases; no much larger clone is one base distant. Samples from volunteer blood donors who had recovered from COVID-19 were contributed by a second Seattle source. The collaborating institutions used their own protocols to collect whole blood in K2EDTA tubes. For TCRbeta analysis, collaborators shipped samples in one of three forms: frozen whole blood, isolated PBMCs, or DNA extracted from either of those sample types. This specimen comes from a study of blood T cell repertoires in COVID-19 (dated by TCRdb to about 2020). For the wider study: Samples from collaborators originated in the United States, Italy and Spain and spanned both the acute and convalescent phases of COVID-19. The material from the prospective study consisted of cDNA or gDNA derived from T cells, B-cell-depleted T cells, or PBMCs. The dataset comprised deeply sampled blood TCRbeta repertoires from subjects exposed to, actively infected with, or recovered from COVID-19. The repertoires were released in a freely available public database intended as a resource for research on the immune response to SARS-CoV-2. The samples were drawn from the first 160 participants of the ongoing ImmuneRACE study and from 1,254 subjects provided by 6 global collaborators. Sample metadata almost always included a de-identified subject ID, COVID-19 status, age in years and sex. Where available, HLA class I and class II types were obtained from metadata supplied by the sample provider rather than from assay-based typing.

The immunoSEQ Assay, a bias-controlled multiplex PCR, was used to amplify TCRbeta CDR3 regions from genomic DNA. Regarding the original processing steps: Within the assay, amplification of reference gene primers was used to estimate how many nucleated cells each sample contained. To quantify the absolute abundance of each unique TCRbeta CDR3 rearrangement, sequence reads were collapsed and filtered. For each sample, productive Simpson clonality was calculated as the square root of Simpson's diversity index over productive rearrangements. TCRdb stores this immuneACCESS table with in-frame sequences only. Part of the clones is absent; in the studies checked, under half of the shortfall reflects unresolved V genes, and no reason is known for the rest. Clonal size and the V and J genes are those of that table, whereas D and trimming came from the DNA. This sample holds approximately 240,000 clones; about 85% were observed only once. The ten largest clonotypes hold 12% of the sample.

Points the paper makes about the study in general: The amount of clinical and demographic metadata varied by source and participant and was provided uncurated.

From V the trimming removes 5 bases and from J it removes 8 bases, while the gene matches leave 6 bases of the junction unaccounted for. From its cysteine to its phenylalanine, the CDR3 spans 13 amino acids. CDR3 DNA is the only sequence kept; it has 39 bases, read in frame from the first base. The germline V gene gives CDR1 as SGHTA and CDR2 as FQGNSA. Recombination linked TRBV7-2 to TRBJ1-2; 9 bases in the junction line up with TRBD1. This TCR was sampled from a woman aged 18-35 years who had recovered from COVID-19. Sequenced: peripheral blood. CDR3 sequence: CASSLHRGRGYTF. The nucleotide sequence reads TGTGCCAGCAGCCTTCACAGGGGGCGGGGCTACACCTTC.